In its sample, the clone carrying this TCR beta chain was seen a few times. Its target is not known. Template switching supplied a universal primer site; unique molecular identifiers were carried on the cDNA. TCRdb passed the 5' RACE reads through MiXCR, listing each CDR3 protein once. The sample consists of under 450,000 distinct CDR3 sequences, less than 20% of them appearing once. No donor was unhealthy or non-Caucasian. The CDR3 is 9 amino acids. V lost 6 bases and J 11 bases, leaving 4 bases between the germline ends. Germline assignment: CDR1 MDHEN and CDR2 SYDVKM. The entry originates in a study of identical twins. Notes on the study in general: The abundant beta clonotypes from cord blood had fewer insertions, and memory repertoires had none of this.

The chain uses TRBV28 and TRBJ2-2; D is undetermined. This receptor was identified in a man aged 45-65 years in good health. Material: naive T cells sorted from blood. CDR3 nucleotides: TGTGCCAGCAGCAAAGAGCTGTTTTTT. Protein sequence: CASSKELFF.